This T cell receptor beta chain was sequenced for a study of lung T cells in sarcoidosis with Löfgren's syndrome. This clonotype was found many times. The CDR3 contains 14 residues. V was cut by 3 bases and J by 4 bases, with 12 bases left in between. Germline V gene data show CDR1 as LNHDA and CDR2 as SQIVND (reference sequence). TCRdb re-called the reads through MiXCR, storing one row per CDR3 protein. This sample yields tens of thousands of distinct CDR3 sequences, of which around 21% are seen a single time; about 2.5% belongs to the top ten. Sequenced sample: CD4+ T cells from PBMCs. This sequence was found in a human donor with sarcoidosis (Löfgren's syndrome or another form), or a control subject (not recorded which). This chain connects TRBV19 to TRBJ1-1; TRBD1 might be the D (6 bases). As DNA, the CDR3 is TGTGCCAGTAGTATCATCGAGACAGGCACTGAAGCTTTCTTT. Encoded protein: CASSIIETGTEAFF. Full variable domain (rest looked up from reference TRBV19 and TRBJ1-1): DGGITQSPKYLFRKEGQNVTLSCEQNLNHDAMYWYRQDPGQGLRLIYYSQIVNDFQKGDIAEGYSVSREKKESFPLTVTSAQKNPTAFYLCASSIIETGTEAFFGQGTRLTVV.